Below are 10 T cell receptor beta chains sequenced from a single sample in a study of shared clonotypes between healthy human individuals. Sequencing was performed with immunoSEQ multiplex PCR; in TCRdb, only in-frame clones are kept and a portion is missing. The sample includes 2 million to 2.5 million clones, 95% of them seen just once. The sample consisted of naive CD4+ T cells sorted from blood. Regarding subset: CD45RA+ positively selected. The origin of the receptors is a man between 18 and 29 years old in good health.

The chain uses TRBV6-1 and TRBJ1-6; 9 nucleotides agree with TRBD1. This CDR3 has 16 amino acids. Per the germline V gene, CDR1 is MNHNS and CDR2 is SASEGT. V trimming: 2 bases; J trimming: 10 bases; junction bases outside the gene matches: 9. CDR3 loop: CASSESPDRGRSPLHF. CDR3 coding DNA: TGTGCCAGCAGTGAATCCCCGGACAGGGGTCGCTCACCCCTCCACTTT.

The CDR3 bases are TGTGCCAGCAGAGGGGTCTCCTACGAGCAGTACTTC. Translated, it gives CASRGVSYEQYF. The chain joins TRBV5-6 to TRBJ2-7, with D perhaps TRBD1 (5 bases). Trimming took off 5 bases at V and 0 bases at J, with 6 bases between the two ends. CDR3 size: 12 residues. Germline V gene lookup returns CDR1 SGHDT and CDR2 YYEEEE.

The gene calls are TRBV6-1 and TRBJ1-1; 7 bases line up with TRBD1. The CDR3 is 15 residues long. Germline trimming cut 4 bases from V and 0 bases from J; bases unmatched to any gene: 5. Looked up from germline, CDR1 is MNHNS and CDR2 is SASEGT. The CDR3 DNA reads TGTGCCAGCAGTGGGGACAGCCTTATGAACACTGAAGCTTTCTTT. It codes for CASSGDSLMNTEAFF.

Only one count was recorded for this clone. The genes are TRBV5-4 and TRBJ2-7, with a tentative D call TRBD2 (6 bases). V lost 4 bases and J lost 7, with 18 bases in between. This CDR3 spans 14 amino acids. CDR1 SGHNT and CDR2 YYREEE come from the germline V gene (reference sequence). CDR3 bases: TGTGCCAGCAGCGCGAACACGGAACGGGGGGAGCAGTACTTC. It is translated as CASSANTERGEQYF.

V usage is TRBV18 and J usage is TRBJ1-4; D perhaps matches TRBD1 (6 bases). V shed 5 bases and J shed 0 bases, with 16 bases lying between them. Germline CDR1 is KGHSH and CDR2 is LQKENI. The CDR3 has 17 residues. For the CDR3, the DNA is TGTGCCAGCTCAGAGAGGACAGACTCTGCAACTAATGAAAAACTGTTTTTT. Its translation: CASSERTDSATNEKLFF.

The chain employs TRBV5-1 and TRBJ2-7; 7 nucleotides line up with TRBD1. The CDR3 length is 15 residues. Trimming at V came to 0 bases and at J to 4 bases, leaving 7 bases not matched to a gene. The germline gives CDR1 SGHRS, CDR2 YFSETQ. As DNA, the CDR3 is TGCGCCAGCAGCTTGGAACAGGGGAACGAGTACGAGCAGTACTTC. Protein product: CASSLEQGNEYEQYF.

The genes are TRBV19 and TRBJ1-6, with 8 bases identical to TRBD1. The junction had 9 bases not matched to a gene; V was cut back by 5 bases and J by 9 bases. CDR1 and CDR2 (germline): LNHDA, SQIVND (reference sequence). The CDR3 has 15 amino acids. The DNA of the CDR3 is TGTGCCAGTAGTCCCACCGGACAGGGAACTTCACCCCTCCACTTT. It yields the protein CASSPTGQGTSPLHF.

The chain uses TRBV20-1 and TRBJ2-1; D is unresolved. The CDR3 contains 8 residues. Trimming shortened V by 5 bases and J by 10 bases, and 3 bases separated the two germline ends. Germline V gene sequence: CDR1 DFQATT, CDR2 SNEGSKA (reference sequence). The CDR3 bases are TGCAGTGCTGAAGAGCAGTTCTTC. Translated: CSAEEQFF.

The V and J genes are TRBV10-3 and TRBJ1-2; TRBD1 aligns across 8 bases. Germline V gives CDR1 ENHRY, CDR2 SYGVKD. V lost 9 bases and J lost 4; bases outside the gene matches: 4. This CDR3 comprises 12 residues. The CDR3 loop is CAIGQGLYGYTF. As DNA, the CDR3 is TGTGCCATTGGACAGGGACTCTATGGCTACACCTTC.

This chain connects TRBV5-6 to TRBJ1-5; maybe TRBD1 (5 bases). Germline-derived CDR1 and CDR2 are SGHDT and YYEEEE. Deletions cut 3 bases from V and 1 base from J, with 17 bases between. This CDR3 contains 17 residues. The CDR3 bases are TGTGCCAGCAGCTCTGGGACCCTAGGTTTAAGCAATCAGCCCCAGCATTTT. Translating it yields CASSSGTLGLSNQPQHF.